The clone carrying this T cell receptor beta chain was found many times. The data are from a study of regulatory T cells in long-lasting Graves disease. Construction of TCR beta libraries relied on iRepertoire HTBI primers and on Arm-PCR targeting CDR3 regions. TCRdb reanalysed the multiplex PCR reads using MiXCR and keeps one entry per CDR3 protein. The table lists hundreds of thousands of distinct CDR3 sequences, approximately 13% of them singletons. CDR1 and CDR2 (germline): SGHTA, FQGNSA. The CDR3 sequence is 15 residues long. The V gene lost 1 base and the J gene lost 8 bases, with 16 bases spanning the gap. Time point of the sample: newly diagnosed GD, antithyroid drugs for less than 3 months. The TCR library used RNA extracted from PBMCs. The same data also contributed to another study, on T cells in Graves' hyperthyroidism and ophthalmopathy. In that study: HTBI primers were employed in a first-round RT-PCR of the TCR CDR3. Ophthalmopathy was distinguished from stable hyperthyroidism by 13 V-J signatures.

The genes are TRBV7-2 and TRBJ2-3; D is unclear. The receptor was derived from a man aged 25 to 40 with Graves disease. This specimen was peripheral blood mononuclear cells (PBMCs), taken at new diagnosis, from a patient treated with antithyroid drugs. The CDR3, as DNA: TGTGCCAGCAGCTTAGGGGCCGGACCGCTGCTTACGCAGTATTTT. Residues: CASSLGAGPLLTQYF.